The 22 T cell receptor beta chains listed next were all sequenced from one sample in a study of neoadjuvant nivolumab and ipilimumab in lung cancer (dated by TCRdb to between 2020 and 2021). Libraries were made using the immunoSEQ multiplex PCR assay. TCRdb re-hosts the immuneACCESS table, in-frame sequences only. Its copies lack some clones; in the studies checked, an unresolved V gene accounts for under half of them, and the cause for the rest is not known. The sample table records fewer than 25,000 clones; around 82% of these occur just once. The top ten hold 23% of the sample. The time point tag for this specimen amounts to: pretherapy, before neoadjuvant immune checkpoint inhibitors. The sequences come from peripheral blood, collected before neoadjuvant nivolumab, alone or with ipilimumab. The receptors were sampled from an adult with non-small cell lung cancer.

This chain connects TRBV18 to TRBJ2-2; D is unclear. CDR1 is KGHSH and CDR2 is LQKENI in the germline V gene. The V end lost 0 bases, the J end lost 4 bases, and 9 bases lay between the germline ends. This CDR3 has 15 residues. The CDR3 is CASSPPRRSTGELFF. For the CDR3, the DNA is TGTGCCAGCTCACCACCGCGGCGGTCCACCGGGGAGCTGTTTTTT.

The rearrangement links TRBV9 to TRBJ1-2; 7 bases are shared with TRBD1. Unmatched junction bases numbered 20, after V lost 0 bases and J lost 6 bases. Germline-derived CDR1 and CDR2 are SGDLS and YYNGEE. The CDR3 runs to 19 residues. CDR3 loop: CASSVANLGRGQSLDGYTF. Here the CDR3 DNA reads TGTGCCAGCAGCGTAGCTAATCTCGGTAGGGGGCAGTCCCTAGATGGCTACACCTTC.

The chain couples TRBV6-1 to TRBJ1-1, with D possibly TRBD1 on 5 matching bases. This CDR3 is 13 amino acids long. Germline assignment: CDR1 MNHNS and CDR2 SASEGT. V was cut by 6 bases and J by 5 bases, with 13 bases left in between. CDR3: CASSLGRDTEAFF. The CDR3 DNA reads TGTGCCAGCAGCCTAGGCAGGGATACTGAAGCTTTCTTT.

The gene calls are TRBV11-3 and TRBJ2-1; D may be TRBD1 (6 bases). Trimming shortened V by 5 bases and J by 8 bases, and 13 bases separated the two germline ends. The CDR3 extends over 13 amino acids. Germline CDR1 and CDR2: SGHNT and YENEEA. CDR3 sequence (DNA): TGTGCCAGCAGCCTGGGGGACAATCATGAGCAGTTCTTC. It encodes CASSLGDNHEQFF. Complete variable domain (other parts from reference TRBV11-3 and TRBJ2-1): EAGVVQSPRYKIIEKKQPVAFWCNPISGHNTLYWYLQNLGQGPELLIRYENEEAVDDSQLPKDRFSAERLKGVDSTLKIQPAELGDSAVYLCASSLGDNHEQFFGPGTRLTVL.

DNA for the CDR3: TGTGCCAGCAGCGTGACTAGCGACCCCTCCTACGAGCAGTACTTC. Translated: CASSVTSDPSYEQYF. The J gene is TRBJ2-7, the V gene TRBV9; TRBD2 matches 8 bases. The CDR3 has 15 residues. Germline CDR1 is SGDLS and CDR2 is YYNGEE. Trimming cost V 2 bases and J 0 bases; bases outside gene matches: 4.

This clone appeared a single time. V is TRBV7-2 and J is TRBJ2-7; 8 bases align to TRBD1. Per germline, CDR1 SGHTA and CDR2 FQGNSA. The CDR3 totals 14 residues. Losses at the gene ends were 3 bases for V and 5 bases for J; bases not matched to a gene: 6. CDR3 nucleotide sequence: TGTGCCAGCAGCTTTCAGGGGGCGCGGAACGAGCAGTACTTC. Amino acid sequence: CASSFQGARNEQYF.

The chain recombines TRBV25-1 with TRBJ2-3; TRBD1 matches at 8 bases. V was pared by 0 bases and J by 2 bases, with 7 bases of the junction left unmatched. The CDR3 contains 17 residues. The germline V gene has CDR1 MGHDK and CDR2 SYGVNS. The CDR3 protein is CASSEYRTGKYTDTQYF. The DNA for the CDR3 is TGTGCCAGCAGTGAATATAGGACAGGGAAATACACAGATACGCAGTATTTT.

This clone was detected once. V usage is TRBV29-1 and J usage is TRBJ1-1, with D maybe TRBD1 (6 bases). V dropped 6 bases and J dropped 1 base, with 15 bases sitting between them. Germline assignment: CDR1 SQVTM and CDR2 ANQGSEA. The CDR3 is 14 amino acids. As DNA, the CDR3 is TGCAGCGTGCAGACTACGGGGGCGAACACTGAAGCTTTCTTT. This gives the protein CSVQTTGANTEAFF.

The V gene is TRBV6-5, the J gene TRBJ2-3, with D maybe TRBD2 (5 bases). Trimming left V 5 bases short and J 6 bases short, with 12 bases between. CDR1 and CDR2 (germline): MNHEY, SVGAGI. This CDR3 spans 13 amino acids. CDR3 DNA: TGTGCCAGCAGTCGGACTGTCCGGGATACGCAGTATTTT. The encoded protein is CASSRTVRDTQYF.

The chain carries TRBV11-1 and TRBJ2-1, with D tentatively TRBD2 (5 bases). CDR1 is SGHAT and CDR2 is FQDESV in the germline V gene (reference sequence). Trimming shortened V by 4 bases and J by 7 bases, and 14 bases separated the two germline ends. CDR3 length: 14 residues. The CDR3 sequence is CASSSRLAWNEQFF. The DNA for the CDR3 is TGTGCCAGCAGCTCTCGGCTAGCCTGGAATGAGCAGTTCTTC.

The rearrangement uses TRBV30 and TRBJ1-1; a possible D gene is TRBD1 (5 bases). Per the germline V gene, CDR1 is GTSNPN and CDR2 is SVGIG (reference sequence). This CDR3 contains 18 residues. Trimming took 0 bases from V and 7 from J, leaving 27 bases between them. CDR3 loop: CAWSVYSGRRIWGFEAFF. CDR3 in DNA: TGTGCCTGGAGTGTCTACTCGGGACGGCGGATATGGGGATTTGAAGCTTTCTTT.

The rearrangement links TRBV18 to TRBJ1-5, with D unresolved. Trimming pared 4 bases from V and 0 bases from J, leaving 13 bases between. The germline V gene has CDR1 KGHSH and CDR2 LQKENI. CDR3 size: 16 residues. For the CDR3, the DNA is TGTGCCAGCTCACTCAATGGCCCCTATAGCAATCAGCCCCAGCATTTT. Its protein is CASSLNGPYSNQPQHF.

The chain combines TRBV6-1 with TRBJ1-2; D is ambiguous. This CDR3 has 13 amino acids. Germline V gene sequence: CDR1 MNHNS, CDR2 SASEGT. Trimming shortened V by 7 bases and J by 4 bases, and 13 bases separated the two germline ends. CDR3 sequence reads: CASIGQLIYGYTF. In DNA, the CDR3 is TGTGCCAGCATCGGGCAGCTTATCTATGGCTACACCTTC.

This chain uses TRBV5-1 with TRBJ2-2; maybe TRBD1 (6 bases). Between the trimmed V and J ends, which lost 6 bases and 1 base, there was a span of 10 bases. Germline CDR1 and CDR2: SGHRS and YFSETQ. The CDR3 extends over 14 amino acids. CDR3 loop: CASTETGNTGELFF. Written as DNA, the CDR3 is TGCGCCAGCACTGAGACAGGGAACACCGGGGAGCTGTTTTTT.

The chain employs TRBV7-9 and TRBJ1-2; D gene unclear. Per germline, CDR1 SEHNR and CDR2 FQNEAQ (reference sequence). The length of the CDR3 is 13 residues. Trimming shortened V by 1 base and J by 4 bases, and 7 bases separated the two germline ends. The CDR3 loop reads CASSLGSLYGYTF. The CDR3, as DNA: TGTGCCAGCAGCTTAGGGAGTCTCTATGGCTACACCTTC.

This sequence joins TRBV5-1 and TRBJ1-2; 8 nucleotides line up with TRBD1. V gave up 4 bases and J gave up 6 bases; unmatched junction bases: 11. The germline V gene has CDR1 SGHRS and CDR2 YFSETQ. This CDR3 contains 15 residues. The CDR3 protein is CASSDPGQGSHGYTF. The CDR3 DNA is TGCGCCAGCAGCGATCCCGGACAGGGATCCCATGGCTACACCTTC.

V usage is TRBV5-8 and J usage is TRBJ2-6; weak D call: TRBD1 (6 bases). With 6 bases removed from V and 0 bases from J, the gap between germline ends came to 19 bases. The CDR3 is 18 residues long. CDR1 is SGHTS and CDR2 is YDEGEE in the germline V gene. The CDR3 is CASKPDRDTRSGANVLTF. CDR3 sequence (DNA): TGTGCCAGCAAACCGGACCGGGACACCCGCTCTGGGGCCAACGTCCTGACTTTC.

The V call is TRBV5-5, the J call TRBJ1-2; D ambiguous. V was trimmed by 2 bases and J by 8 bases, leaving 10 bases between them. CDR1 SGHKS and CDR2 YYEKEE come from the germline V gene (reference sequence). CDR3 length: 12 amino acids. The CDR3 bases are TGTGCCAGCAGCTTTCCAGACGGAGGCTACACCTTC. Its translation: CASSFPDGGYTF.

The CDR3 bases are TGCGCCAGCAGAGGTCGTAGCGGGAACTTCTACAATGAGCAGTTCTTC. Amino acids: CASRGRSGNFYNEQFF. The chain links TRBV4-1 to TRBJ2-1, with 8 bases identical to TRBD2. Germline assignment: CDR1 MGHRA and CDR2 YSYEKL. This CDR3 is 16 amino acids long. With 6 bases clipped from V and 3 bases from J, the junction kept 10 bases outside the gene matches.

This clone was picked up one time. This chain connects TRBV2 to TRBJ1-2; D not certain. V lost 7 bases, J lost 0 bases, and 12 bases lay in between. CDR3 length: 14 amino acids. CDR1 SNHLY and CDR2 FYNNEI come from the germline V gene. CDR3: CASNLRGANYGYTF. Written as DNA, the CDR3 is TGTGCCAGCAACCTACGGGGAGCTAACTATGGCTACACCTTC.

The CDR3 sequence: CASSLSYNTGELFF. Here the CDR3 DNA reads TGCGCCAGCAGCTTGAGCTATAACACCGGGGAGCTGTTTTTT. The chain uses TRBV5-1 and TRBJ2-2; no clear D gene. V was trimmed by 1 base and J by 2 bases, leaving 6 bases between them. Germline V gene lookup returns CDR1 SGHRS and CDR2 YFSETQ. The CDR3 covers 14 residues.

V is TRBV5-1 and J is TRBJ1-2; D not resolved. The V gene's germline CDR1 is SGHRS and CDR2 YFSETQ. Deletions cut 2 bases from V and 5 bases from J, with 10 bases between. This CDR3 is 13 amino acids long. The CDR3 DNA follows: TGCGCCAGCAGCTTTGGCAGAAATTATGGCTACACCTTC. The encoded protein is CASSFGRNYGYTF. The variable domain in full, with the rest retrieved from reference TRBV5-1 and TRBJ1-2, is KAGVTQTPRYLIKTRGQQVTLSCSPISGHRSVSWYQQTPGQGLQFLFEYFSETQRNKGNFPGRFSGRQFSNSRSEMNVSTLELGDSALYLCASSFGRNYGYTFGSGTRLTVV.